This T cell receptor beta chain was found in a study of T-cell reconstitution after alpha-beta-depleted transplantation in children. Study-wide points: Diversity and T-cell counts at one year after transplant derived mostly from new T cells. In some patients, recipient T cells and intrathymic progenitors surviving conditioning explained high day-60 diversity.

Regarding this clonotype: Its target is not known.

The TCRbeta library incorporated unique molecular identifiers. MiXCR, applied by TCRdb to the PCR reads, yields one record per CDR3 protein. The sample has 500,000 to 650,000 distinct CDR3 sequences, 13% seen once; the top ten hold about 2.2%. The CDR3 extends over 16 amino acids. V lost 2 bases, J lost 5 bases, and 10 bases stayed unmatched. CDR1 is MDHEN, CDR2 SYDVKM, per germline. The chain uses TRBV28 and TRBJ2-7; 9 bases map to TRBD1. The input for sequencing was PBMCs, mostly from graft donor cells, taken 360 days after TCRalphabeta/CD19-depleted stem cell transplant. The receptor was isolated from a male patient between 5 and 17 years old who had a stem cell transplant for acute myeloid leukemia, so the T cells may come from the graft donor. The CDR3 nucleotides are TGTGCCAGCAGTTTAAATCCAGGACAGGGGCCCCACGAGCAGTACTTC. It codes for CASSLNPGQGPHEQYF.